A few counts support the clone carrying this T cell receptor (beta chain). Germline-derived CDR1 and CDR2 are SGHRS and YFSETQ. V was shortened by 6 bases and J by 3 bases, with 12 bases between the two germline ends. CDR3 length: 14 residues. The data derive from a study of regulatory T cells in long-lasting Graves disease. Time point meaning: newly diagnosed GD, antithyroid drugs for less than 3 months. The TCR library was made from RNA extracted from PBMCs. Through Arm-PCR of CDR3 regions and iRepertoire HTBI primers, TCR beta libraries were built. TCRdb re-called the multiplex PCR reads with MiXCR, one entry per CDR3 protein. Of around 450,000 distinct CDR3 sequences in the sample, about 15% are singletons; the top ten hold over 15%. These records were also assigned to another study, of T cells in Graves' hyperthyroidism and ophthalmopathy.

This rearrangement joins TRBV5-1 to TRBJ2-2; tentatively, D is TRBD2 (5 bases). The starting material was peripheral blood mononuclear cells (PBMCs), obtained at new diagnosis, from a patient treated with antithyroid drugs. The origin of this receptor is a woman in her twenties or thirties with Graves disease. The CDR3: CASNRDPDTGELFF. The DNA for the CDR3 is TGCGCCAGCAATCGGGATCCGGACACCGGGGAGCTGTTTTTT.